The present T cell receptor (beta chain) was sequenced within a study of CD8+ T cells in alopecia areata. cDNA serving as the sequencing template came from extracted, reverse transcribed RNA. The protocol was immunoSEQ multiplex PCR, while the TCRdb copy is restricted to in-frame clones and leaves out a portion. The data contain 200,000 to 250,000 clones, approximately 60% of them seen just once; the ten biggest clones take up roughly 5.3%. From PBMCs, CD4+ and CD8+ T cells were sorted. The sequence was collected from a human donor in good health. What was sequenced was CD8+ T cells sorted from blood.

The CDR3 spells CSVVLAGGVSTDTQYF. The CDR3 bases are TGCAGCGTTGTCCTAGCGGGGGGCGTTAGCACAGATACGCAGTATTTT. J is TRBJ2-3 and V is TRBV29-1; TRBD2 aligns across 11 bases. With V trimmed by 4 bases and J by 0 bases, 6 bases remained unmatched. There are 16 residues in the CDR3. The germline gives CDR1 SQVTM, CDR2 ANQGSEA.